This TCR beta chain was observed in a study of blood T cell repertoires in COVID-19. Turning to the study itself: In each case, the material was cDNA or gDNA derived from T cells, B-cell-depleted T cells, or PBMCs.

This CDR3 has 14 amino acids. The germline V and J ends were trimmed by 5 bases and 5 bases, with 13 bases remaining between them. The germline gives CDR1 SGHVS, CDR2 FQNEAQ. Original data processing: Amplification of reference gene primers was used by the study to estimate nucleated cell counts. The data were produced by immunoSEQ multiplex PCR, yet TCRdb's version contains in-frame clones alone and is incomplete. Clone size and V and J calls were adopted from that table, with D and trimming inferred from the DNA. The sample gives under 50,000 clones, approximately 91% of which show up once; around 35% is in the top ten.

The gene calls are TRBV7-8 and TRBJ2-1, with D perhaps matching TRBD2 (5 bases). Sequenced input: peripheral blood. The TCR comes from a man in his 70s with active COVID-19. The CDR3 spells CASSAWRRDNEQFF. The CDR3 DNA is TGTGCCAGCAGCGCTTGGAGGCGGGACAATGAGCAGTTCTTC.